This TCR beta chain was sequenced during a study of monozygotic twins with inflammatory bowel disease. The CDR3 runs to 13 residues. The germline gives CDR1 SGHRS, CDR2 YFSETQ. Each TCR library used roughly 3,500 ng of total RNA. TCRdb re-called the 5' RACE reads; one entry per CDR3 protein, DNA not given. This sample's table reports some 210,000 distinct CDR3 sequences. Specimen: blood. The receptor comes from a human donor with ulcerative colitis or Crohn's disease, or a healthy co-twin of an affected twin (not recorded which). V and J are TRBV5-1 and TRBJ1-2; TCRdb indicates TRBD1, and absent DNA this call remains unverified. This chain's CDR3 is CASSLGEGEGYTF. The complete variable domain, with remaining parts taken from reference TRBV5-1 and TRBJ1-2, reads KAGVTQTPRYLIKTRGQQVTLSCSPISGHRSVSWYQQTPGQGLQFLFEYFSETQRNKGNFPGRFSGRQFSNSRSEMNVSTLELGDSALYLCASSLGEGEGYTFGSGTRLTVV.